This T cell receptor beta chain comes out of a study of Ad26.COV2.S vaccination and SARS-CoV-2 variants. About the research overall: COV1001, an Ad26.COV2.S trial, supplied this vaccine-arm donor. Recipients of Ad26.COV2.S got it intramuscularly, once or twice 56 days apart. Findings of the study overall: Vaccinees and placebo recipients showed similar non-spike TCR breadth.

A note on this clone: The antigen remains undetermined.

Documented treatment: roughly 18 received Ad26.COV2.S at low or high dose, single or two shots; 5 received placebo; per-sample allocation not given. Specimen acquisition occurred on day 63 following the initial vaccine or placebo injection. In Boston, an adult donor aged 18-55 years took part. The data were produced by immunoSEQ multiplex PCR, yet TCRdb's version contains in-frame clones alone and is incomplete. In the table there are approximately 300,000 clones, approximately 86% of which are singletons. The CDR3 length is 16 residues. Germline V gene data show CDR1 as SEHNR and CDR2 as FQNEAQ (reference sequence). Losses at the gene ends were 1 base for V and 0 bases for J; bases not matched to a gene: 2.

The TCR comes from a person aged 18 to 59 who received the Ad26.COV2.S COVID-19 vaccine or a placebo. The material sequenced was peripheral blood, taken in a trial of Ad26.COV2.S vaccine versus placebo. The V gene is TRBV7-9, the J gene TRBJ1-4; 7 bases line up with TRBD1. The CDR3 sequence: CASSLGDSATNEKLFF. The CDR3 coding sequence is TGTGCCAGCAGCTTAGGGGACAGCGCAACTAATGAAAAACTGTTTTTT.